What follows is one T cell receptor (beta chain) and its context. Its antigen remains unknown. This entry belongs to a study of blood T cells in healthy people across ages. Background on the study: Template switching captured about one barcoded beta molecule per two T cells. Study-level points and caveats: Naive CD4+ cell counts and diversity both ran higher in long-lived than in aged donors.

It was with a sample-barcoded 5' primer and a J-beta primer mix that a second PCR of roughly 7 to 12 cycles was run. TCRdb fed the 5' RACE reads into MiXCR, producing one record per CDR3 protein. This table has about 780,000 distinct CDR3 sequences, about 26% appearing once. The CDR3 contains 14 residues. The V and J ends lost 7 bases and 6 bases, in that order; junction bases with no gene match: 9. The germline V gene has CDR1 SEHNR and CDR2 FQNEAQ (reference sequence). These data also featured in a second study, about T cells of mothers and their children. That work states: Mothers yielded over 9.5 million CDR3 reads, children about 2.8 million each.

The V and J genes are TRBV7-9 and TRBJ2-7; 10 bases match TRBD1. This receptor was obtained from a boy younger than 18 in good health. The sequenced sample consisted of blood. The CDR3 coding sequence is TGTGCCAGCACCCAGTGGGACAGGGGCGGCGAGCAGTACTTC. It translates to CASTQWDRGGEQYF.